These T cell receptor beta chains were read from a single sample in a study of blood T cell repertoires in COVID-19. Measured with immunoSEQ multiplex PCR; TCRdb has only the in-frame clones, and not every one. Of about 230,000 clones detected, around 83% appear once; the ten largest clones hold 0.98%. Sequenced input: peripheral blood. The source of these receptors is a man aged 35-49 years with acute or convalescent COVID-19. Each CDR3 is given with its conserved first and last residue. D genes are given only for firm matches.

d_call j_call v_call cdr3_aa
TRBD1 TRBJ1-4 TRBV7-6 CASSPLPGTADPGTNEKLFF
TRBD1 TRBJ2-4 TRBV7-2 CASSSYSTGRTKNIQYF
TRBD1 TRBJ1-1 TRBV7-2 CASSPADRDRGTEAFF
TRBD1 TRBJ2-6 TRBV5-4 CASSGGTGRANVLTF
TRBD1 TRBJ1-1 TRBV10-3 CAAGLTGTGGALNTEAFF
TRBD2 TRBJ2-6 TRBV24-1 CATSDPRGGDSGANVLTF
TRBD1 TRBJ2-2 TRBV19 CASSGDRGPGELFF
- TRBJ1-5 TRBV2 CASSDWARDQPQHF
TRBD1 TRBJ1-1 TRBV19 CASSWTGGVQAFF
TRBD2 TRBJ2-5 TRBV3-1/TRBV3-2 CASSQDRGGPQETQYF
- TRBJ2-2 TRBV27 CASTRAGTGELFF
- TRBJ1-5 TRBV27 CASSSLADGLNQPQHF
- TRBJ1-5 TRBV6-6 CASSLPRQEDQPQHF
- TRBJ1-2 TRBV28 CASSLGGTAVYGYTF
- TRBJ1-1 TRBV14 CASSQGRNTEAFF
- TRBJ2-7 TRBV13 CASSIRGAAYEQYF
- TRBJ1-1 TRBV7-9 CASSLLVNTEAFF
- TRBJ1-1 TRBV5-4 CASSLQMNTEAFF
TRBD1 TRBJ2-7 TRBV19 CASSITQGTVFF
- TRBJ1-4 TRBV6-5 CASGSEQRRFEKLFF
TRBD1 TRBJ1-1 TRBV10-1 CASTRVRQGDTEAFF
- TRBJ1-3 TRBV30 CAWSVQRTVGNTIYF
- TRBJ1-3 TRBV24-1 CATSLNLGHRAGNTIYF
TRBD1 TRBJ1-1 TRBV6-6 CASSYRGHTEAFF
- TRBJ2-7 TRBV10-2 CASWQGFSYEQYF
- TRBJ1-1 TRBV2 CASSWGVSTLTEAFF
- TRBJ1-5 TRBV12-3/TRBV12-4 CASSGRQQPQHF
- TRBJ1-1 TRBV10-3 CAISELGNTEAFF
TRBD1 TRBJ1-1 TRBV6-2/TRBV6-3 CASSRDDRVGEAFF
- TRBJ1-2 TRBV5-1 CASSFQGFYGYTF
TRBD2 TRBJ2-1 TRBV6-6 CASRPLAGGPNEQFF
- TRBJ1-1 TRBV7-2 CASSLAPGGRTEAFF
- TRBJ1-3 TRBV2 CASSEGSSGNTIYF
- TRBJ1-6 TRBV30 CAWAGGYNSPLHF
TRBD1 TRBJ2-1 TRBV27 CASSPRTGFGNEQFF
TRBD2 TRBJ2-7 TRBV10-3 CAITSGGPKQYF
TRBD1 TRBJ1-1 TRBV6-5 CASSWTGFNTEAFF
TRBD1 TRBJ2-7 TRBV19 CASSGTEDYEQYF
TRBD2 TRBJ2-1 TRBV19 CASSSSGGARNEQFF
- TRBJ2-5 TRBV23-1 CAPEETQYF
TRBD1 TRBJ2-7 TRBV6-5 CASGQGVPYEQYF